This passage covers 29 T cell receptor beta chains from one sample sequenced in a study of CD8 T cells in ankylosing spondylitis. TCRdb reprocessed the 5' RACE reads with MiXCR, giving one entry per CDR3 protein. The sample holds roughly 700,000 distinct CDR3 sequences, around 20% seen once. Their target antigens are unknown. General observations from the study: A motif of under 10 highly homologous TCR beta variants was seen as apparently characteristic of ankylosing spondylitis blood.

Sequenced input: blood, either unsorted or a sorted T cell fraction (not recorded which). The source of these receptors is a male donor with ankylosing spondylitis.

This sequence joins TRBV18 and TRBJ2-2, with D possibly being TRBD1 (6 bases). This CDR3 is built from 16 residues. Germline V gives CDR1 KGHSH, CDR2 LQKENI. The germline V and J ends were trimmed by 4 bases and 4 bases, with 16 bases remaining between them. For the CDR3, the DNA is TGTGCCAGCTCACTGACGTCCCGGGACATCACCGGGGAGCTGTTTTTT. Translation gives CASSLTSRDITGELFF.

This chain joins TRBV12-3 or TRBV12-4 and TRBJ2-2; 8 nucleotides align to TRBD2. V was clipped by 7 bases and J by 1 base; unmatched bases: 5. This CDR3 has 15 amino acids. The CDR3 spells CASIRTSGNTGELFF. The CDR3 DNA reads as TGTGCCAGCATCAGAACTAGCGGGAACACCGGGGAGCTGTTTTTT.

The V and J genes are TRBV7-8 and TRBJ1-1, with D unresolved. CDR1 and CDR2 (germline): SGHVS, FQNEAQ. This CDR3 is built from 14 residues. Trimming removed 5 bases at V and 4 bases at J, with 14 bases between. CDR3: CASSVTPGGTEAFF. The CDR3 coding sequence is TGTGCCAGCAGCGTAACACCCGGAGGCACTGAAGCTTTCTTT.

The CDR3 region is CASSQVGPGLAGSNEQFF. The CDR3 DNA is TGTGCCAGCAGCCAAGTAGGCCCGGGCCTAGCGGGTTCCAATGAGCAGTTCTTC. V usage is TRBV3-1 and J usage is TRBJ2-1, with 8 nucleotides matching TRBD2. The CDR3 has 18 residues. With V trimmed by 1 base and J by 6 bases, 14 bases remained unmatched. CDR1 LGHDT and CDR2 YNNKEL come from the germline V gene (reference sequence).

This clonotype appeared a few times. V usage is TRBV10-1 and J usage is TRBJ2-3; 7 positions agree with TRBD1. Germline CDR1 is WNHNN and CDR2 is SYGVQD (reference sequence). J lost 1 base, V lost 3 bases, and 7 bases had no gene match. The CDR3 has 16 residues. The CDR3 DNA follows: TGCGCCAGCAGTGATACCGGGACAGTAGGCACAGATACGCAGTATTTT. As protein: CASSDTGTVGTDTQYF.

This rearrangement joins TRBV30 to TRBJ1-6, with D perhaps TRBD1 (6 bases). Per germline, CDR1 GTSNPN and CDR2 SVGIG (reference sequence). The V end was cut by 4 bases, the J end by 9 bases, with 19 bases between. The CDR3 has 15 residues. The CDR3 bases are TGTGCCTGGACCCCTGAGGGGGACATAGTTTCACCCCTCCACTTT. It translates to CAWTPEGDIVSPLHF.

The V call is TRBV7-2, the J call TRBJ2-1, with TRBD1 matching 7 bases. The germline V gene has CDR1 SGHTA and CDR2 FQGNSA. Trimming removed 5 bases from V and 4 bases from J; junction bases left unmatched: 8. The CDR3 contains 15 residues. The CDR3 spells CASSRPGTVYNEQFF. The CDR3 DNA sequence: TGTGCCAGCAGCCGCCCCGGGACAGTTTACAATGAGCAGTTCTTC. The full variable domain, completed using reference TRBV7-2 and TRBJ2-1, is GAGVSQSPSNKVTEKGKDVELRCDPISGHTALYWYRQSLGQGLEFLIYFQGNSAPDKSGLPSDRFSAERTGGSVSTLTIQRTQQEDSAVYLCASSRPGTVYNEQFFGPGTRLTVL.

Ten or more counts support this clonotype. V and J are TRBV7-8 and TRBJ2-1; the match to TRBD2 covers 14 bases. CDR1 and CDR2 from the germline V gene are SGHVS and FQNEAQ. The V segment lost 4 bases and the J segment 10 bases; nucleotides outside the gene matches: 9. This CDR3 contains 16 residues. The CDR3 reads CASSSSLGLAGAEQFF. As DNA, the CDR3 is TGTGCCAGCAGCTCAAGCCTGGGACTAGCGGGGGCGGAGCAGTTCTTC.

On this clonotype: Mismatch with germline at one junction end may stem from a read error. The V call is TRBV9, the J call TRBJ2-7; TRBD1 matches at 7 bases. The length of the CDR3 is 11 residues. Germline assignment: CDR1 SGDLS and CDR2 YYNGEE. The CDR3 DNA follows: TGTGCCAGCAGCGAACCGGGACAGTTCCTCTTC. Translated, it gives CASSEPGQFLF.

The chain is built from TRBV4-1 and TRBJ2-7; D may be TRBD1 (5 bases). CDR3 length: 11 residues. Germline V gene data show CDR1 as MGHRA and CDR2 as YSYEKL. The V end was cut by 0 bases, the J end by 8 bases, with 5 bases between. CDR3 sequence: CASSQEGQQYF. The CDR3 DNA is TGCGCCAGCAGCCAAGAGGGGCAGCAGTACTTC.

This clonotype was found many times. The rearrangement joins TRBV18 to TRBJ1-1; no clear D. The CDR3 runs 15 residues. CDR1 is KGHSH and CDR2 is LQKENI in the germline V gene. V was clipped by 1 base and J by 3 bases, with 12 bases between them. This chain's CDR3 is CASSPRALSDTEAFF. The CDR3, as DNA: TGTGCCAGCTCACCACGGGCACTATCCGACACTGAAGCTTTCTTT. Based on the CDR3 plus reference TRBV18 and TRBJ1-1, the full variable domain is NAGVMQNPRHLVRRRGQEARLRCSPMKGHSHVYWYRQLPEEGLKFMVYLQKENIIDESGMPKERFSAEFPKEGPSILRIQQVVRGDSAAYFCASSPRALSDTEAFFGQGTRLTVV.

The chain uses TRBV29-1 and TRBJ2-1; tentatively, D is TRBD1 or TRBD2 (6 bases each). V was trimmed by 7 bases and J by 14 bases, leaving 27 bases between them. The CDR3 runs 14 residues. In germline, CDR1 is SQVTM, CDR2 ANQGSEA. Here the CDR3 DNA reads TGCAGCGCGCCGCGTCTAGAGGAGGGGGGAGAAGAGTTCTTC. Translated, it gives CSAPRLEEGGEEFF.

V and J are TRBV4-3 and TRBJ2-7; 10 nucleotides match TRBD2. V shed 4 bases and J 3 bases; nucleotides not matched to a gene: 6. Germline CDR1 is LGHNA and CDR2 is YSLEER. The CDR3 has 15 amino acids. CDR3 DNA sequence: TGCGCCAGCAGCCCCGATAGCGGGAGGAGCTACGAGCAGTACTTC. Its translation: CASSPDSGRSYEQYF.

The CDR3 loop is CASSLGAPGTGGAAQYF. The DNA of the CDR3 is TGTGCCAGCAGCTTAGGGGCCCCCGGGACAGGGGGCGCGGCCCAGTACTTC. The chain is built from TRBV7-2 and TRBJ2-5, with 12 bases matching TRBD1. The V gene's germline CDR1 is SGHTA and CDR2 FQGNSA. CDR3 size: 17 residues. The V segment lost 1 base and the J segment 9 bases; nucleotides outside the gene matches: 12.

The rearrangement joins TRBV20-1 to TRBJ1-2; 7 nucleotides line up with TRBD1. CDR1 is DFQATT, CDR2 SNEGSKA, per germline (reference sequence). Trimming removed 6 bases from V and 2 bases from J; junction bases left unmatched: 6. The CDR3 runs 13 residues. Here the CDR3 DNA reads TGCAGTGCCTTCCAGGGACAGAACTATGGCTACACCTTC. It specifies CSAFQGQNYGYTF.

As DNA, the CDR3 is TGTGCCTGGTGCGGTGGTGGTCTAGCGGGGGAGAATGAGCAGTTCTTC. Protein product: CAWCGGGLAGENEQFF. The chain combines TRBV30 with TRBJ2-1, with TRBD2 matching 10 bases. The CDR3 has 16 amino acids. Germline CDR1 is GTSNPN and CDR2 is SVGIG (reference sequence). The J segment lost 7 bases and the V segment lost 5 bases, leaving 14 bases of the junction unmatched. The entire variable domain, with the rest obtained from reference TRBV30 and TRBJ2-1, is as follows: SQTIHQWPATLVQPVGSPLSLECTVEGTSNPNLYWYRQAAGRGLQLLFYSVGIGQISSEVPQNLSASRPQDRQFILSSKKLLLSDSGFYLCAWCGGGLAGENEQFFGPGTRLTVL.

This clonotype has only a few counts. The chain's CDR3 is CASSPQGALTGELFF. In DNA, the CDR3 is TGTGCCAGCAGTCCACAGGGGGCGCTGACCGGGGAGCTGTTTTTT. The rearrangement joins TRBV12-3 or TRBV12-4 to TRBJ2-2; 9 bases are shared with TRBD1. V was clipped by 5 bases and J by 5 bases; unmatched bases: 6. The CDR3 contains 15 residues.

The J gene is TRBJ1-3, the V gene TRBV7-2; weak D call: TRBD1 (6 bases). V lost 9 bases and J 2 bases, leaving 20 bases between the germline ends. The CDR3 runs 16 residues. The germline CDR1 and CDR2 sequences are SGHTA and FQGNSA. The CDR3 DNA reads TGTGCCAGTAGCCCAGGCGGGGGGGCCGCTGGAAACACCATATATTTT. Translation gives CASSPGGGAAGNTIYF.

In this sample, this clonotype turned up a few times. This sequence joins TRBV12-3 or TRBV12-4 and TRBJ2-7; D is tentatively TRBD1 or TRBD2 (6 bases each). This CDR3 has 16 residues. V was pared by 2 bases and J by 0 bases, with 14 bases between. In DNA, the CDR3 is TGTGCCAGCAGTTTATTGGCCGGGGGCGCCTCCTACGAGCAGTACTTC. Its protein is CASSLLAGGASYEQYF.

The V and J genes are TRBV5-1 and TRBJ1-4; D not certain. V was clipped by 6 bases and J by 0 bases, with 15 bases between them. Germline CDR1 and CDR2: SGHRS and YFSETQ. The CDR3 spans 16 residues. The CDR3 spells CASTPDGPTTNEKLFF. The CDR3 nucleotides read TGCGCCAGCACCCCAGACGGACCGACAACTAATGAAAAACTGTTTTTT.

V is TRBV5-1 and J is TRBJ2-1; 9 nucleotides align to TRBD1. This CDR3 spans 15 amino acids. Germline V gene sequence: CDR1 SGHRS, CDR2 YFSETQ. V was pared by 4 bases and J by 0 bases, with 2 bases of the junction left unmatched. In DNA, the CDR3 is TGCGCCAGCAGCACGGGACAGGGCTCCTACAATGAGCAGTTCTTC. It codes for CASSTGQGSYNEQFF.

The chain employs TRBV2 and TRBJ1-6, with 7 nucleotides matching TRBD1. Germline V gene lookup returns CDR1 SNHLY and CDR2 FYNNEI. V shed 4 bases and J 8 bases; nucleotides not matched to a gene: 2. The CDR3 sequence is 13 residues long. CDR3 residues: CASSAQGDSPLHF. In nucleotides, the CDR3 is TGTGCCAGCAGTGCTCAGGGGGATTCACCCCTCCACTTT.

This chain connects TRBV20-1 to TRBJ2-3, with 10 bases lining up with TRBD2. Trimming cost V 5 bases and J 2 bases; bases outside gene matches: 13. CDR3 length: 17 residues. Per the germline V gene, CDR1 is DFQATT and CDR2 is SNEGSKA (reference sequence). In DNA form, the CDR3 reads TGCAGTGCTCTTGGACTAGCGGATTCGGACTCCACAGATACGCAGTATTTT. Amino acid sequence: CSALGLADSDSTDTQYF.

V usage is TRBV2 and J usage is TRBJ2-1; TRBD2 matches 9 bases. Germline CDR1 is SNHLY and CDR2 is FYNNEI. V was pared by 5 bases and J by 7 bases, with 15 bases of the junction left unmatched. The CDR3 contains 17 residues. CDR3 coding DNA: TGTGCCAGCAGTCGAGTTAGCGGGAGAGACCAAAGGAATGAGCAGTTCTTC. This codes for CASSRVSGRDQRNEQFF.

The V and J genes are TRBV12-3 or TRBV12-4 and TRBJ2-1, with a possible D match to TRBD2 (7 bases). The CDR3 has 14 amino acids. The V end was cut by 2 bases, the J end by 8 bases, with 13 bases between. The CDR3 loop is CASSLWRGQYEQFF. As DNA, the CDR3 is TGTGCCAGCAGTTTATGGCGGGGGCAGTATGAGCAGTTCTTC.

The chain carries TRBV5-1 and TRBJ1-5; D is ambiguous. V gave up 3 bases and J gave up 0 bases, with 10 bases separating them. This CDR3 spans 15 amino acids. Germline assignment: CDR1 SGHRS and CDR2 YFSETQ. The CDR3 region has the DNA TGCGCCAGCAGCTCGGACGGATCTAGCAATCAGCCCCAGCATTTT. Translation gives CASSSDGSSNQPQHF.

Details on this clonotype: A much larger clone differs from this one at a single base, so this may be a read error. The chain uses TRBV2 and TRBJ1-1; 8 bases align to TRBD1. Germline V CDR1 and CDR2: SNHLY, FYNNEI. The CDR3 contains 14 residues. The ends lost 6 bases at V and 0 bases at J; junction bases unmatched: 3. The CDR3 reads CASRYRGMNTEAFF. In DNA, the CDR3 is TGTGCCAGCAGGTACAGGGGGATGAACACTGAAGCTTTCTTT.

The chain is built from TRBV5-1 and TRBJ2-6, with a weak D call TRBD2 (6 bases). Germline V lookup: CDR1 SGHRS, CDR2 YFSETQ. This CDR3 comprises 16 residues. Trimming shortened V by 4 bases and J by 1 base, and 12 bases separated the two germline ends. In DNA form, the CDR3 reads TGCGCCAGCAGCGGACTACAAGGATCTGGGGCCAACGTCCTGACTTTC. Residues: CASSGLQGSGANVLTF.

This clonotype was detected a few times. The chain joins TRBV6-2 or TRBV6-3 to TRBJ1-2, with D tentatively TRBD1 (6 bases). This CDR3 comprises 15 residues. Germline V gene sequence: CDR1 MNHEY, CDR2 SVGEGT. V was shortened by 8 bases and J by 3 bases, with 19 bases between the two germline ends. CDR3 DNA: TGTGCCAGCGGGGGCTGGAGGGGGGCAGACTATGGCTACACCTTC. Its translation: CASGGWRGADYGYTF.